Each of the 30 T cell receptor beta chains below was sequenced from the same sample in a study of blood T cell repertoires in COVID-19. Data came from immunoSEQ multiplex PCR; TCRdb stores just in-frame clones and leaves some out. The table shows hundreds of thousands of clones, with approximately 86% occurring only once. Sequencing used peripheral blood. The receptors come from a man aged 70-80 years with acute or convalescent COVID-19.

V gene TRBV28 combines with J gene TRBJ2-1; TRBD1 matches 7 bases. J lost 1 base, V lost 6 bases, and 6 bases had no gene match. Germline V lookup: CDR1 MDHEN, CDR2 SYDVKM. CDR3 length: 15 amino acids. CDR3 residues: CASRLDRVSYNEQFF. DNA of the CDR3: TGTGCCAGCAGACTAGACAGGGTTTCCTACAATGAGCAGTTCTTC.

The chain joins TRBV6-5 to TRBJ1-2; D perhaps matches TRBD1 (5 bases). Trimming took 7 bases from V and 3 from J, leaving 12 bases between them. The CDR3 consists of 13 residues. CDR1 is MNHEY and CDR2 is SVGAGI in the germline V gene. The CDR3 region has the DNA TGTGCCAGCAAAGTAGGGGCCGACTATGGCTACACCTTC. Translating gives CASKVGADYGYTF.

The V and J genes are TRBV5-1 and TRBJ1-1; D gene ambiguous. Germline V CDR1 and CDR2: SGHRS, YFSETQ. Between the trimmed V and J ends, which lost 0 bases and 0 bases, there was a span of 9 bases. The CDR3 has 15 amino acids. The CDR3 nucleotides are TGCGCCAGCAGCTTGGGGACGGGGATGAACACTGAAGCTTTCTTT. Residues: CASSLGTGMNTEAFF.

Written as DNA, the CDR3 is TGCAGCGTTGACCAGACTAGCGGGAATGTCCCGTTCTTC. Its protein product is CSVDQTSGNVPFF. The J gene is TRBJ2-1, the V gene TRBV29-1, with 11 nucleotides matching TRBD2. V lost 3 bases and J lost 15; bases outside the gene matches: 10. The V gene's germline CDR1 is SQVTM and CDR2 ANQGSEA. The CDR3 totals 13 residues.

The chain joins TRBV2 to TRBJ2-7, with a tentative D call TRBD1 (5 bases). The V gene lost 9 bases and the J gene lost 2 bases, with 17 bases spanning the gap. CDR1 is SNHLY, CDR2 FYNNEI, per germline. The CDR3 has 14 residues. CDR3 DNA: TGTGCCAGTTTTGACCCCCAGGGCCCCTACGAGCAGTACTTC. This gives the protein CASFDPQGPYEQYF. Supplemented by reference TRBV2 and TRBJ2-7, the full variable domain reads EPEVTQTPSHQVTQMGQEVILRCVPISNHLYFYWYRQILGQKVEFLVSFYNNEISEKSEIFDDQFSVERPDGSNFTLKIRSTKLEDSAMYFCASFDPQGPYEQYFGPGTRLTVT.

V is TRBV4-3 and J is TRBJ2-4, with 9 bases that match TRBD1. CDR3 length equals 16 residues. Losses at the gene ends were 3 bases for V and 9 bases for J; bases not matched to a gene: 12. Germline values: CDR1 LGHNA, CDR2 YSLEER. The chain's CDR3 is CASSHRAGTGNSIQYF. Here the CDR3 DNA reads TGCGCCAGCAGCCACCGCGCCGGGACAGGGAACAGCATTCAGTACTTC.

The V call is TRBV5-6, the J call TRBJ2-3, with D tentatively TRBD2 (5 bases). The CDR3 is made up of 18 amino acids. V was trimmed by 1 base and J by 4 bases, leaving 22 bases between them. The germline V gene has CDR1 SGHDT and CDR2 YYEEEE. The CDR3 loop reads CASSLLRTYKFGADTQYF. In DNA, the CDR3 is TGTGCCAGCAGCTTGTTGAGGACTTATAAGTTTGGGGCAGATACGCAGTATTTT.

V is TRBV28 and J is TRBJ2-5; D gene uncertain. Germline V lookup: CDR1 MDHEN, CDR2 SYDVKM. This CDR3 has 12 amino acids. V dropped 5 bases and J dropped 5 bases, with 9 bases sitting between them. CDR3 sequence (DNA): TGTGCCAGCAGTCCCCCACGGGAGACCCAGTACTTC. Encoded protein: CASSPPRETQYF. Drawing the rest from reference TRBV28 and TRBJ2-5, the complete variable domain is DVKVTQSSRYLVKRTGEKVFLECVQDMDHENMFWYRQDPGLGLRLIYFSYDVKMKEKGDIPEGYSVSREKKERFSLILESASTNQTSMYLCASSPPRETQYFGPGTRLLVL.

The V call is TRBV15, the J call TRBJ1-4; possible D gene TRBD1, 6 bases. Trimming took off 3 bases at V and 3 bases at J, with 14 bases between the two ends. The CDR3 contains 16 residues. CDR1 is LNHNV and CDR2 is YYDKDF in the germline V gene (reference sequence). CDR3 residues: CATSSPGRGPNEKLFF. The CDR3 DNA reads as TGTGCCACCAGCAGCCCCGGCAGGGGCCCTAATGAAAAACTGTTTTTT.

V is TRBV7-2 and J is TRBJ1-1; 7 nucleotides line up with TRBD1. The V and J ends lost 6 bases and 0 bases, in that order; junction bases with no gene match: 4. Per germline, CDR1 SGHTA and CDR2 FQGNSA. The CDR3 loop spans 14 amino acids. CDR3 sequence (DNA): TGTGCCAGCAGAACAGGGACAGTGAACACTGAAGCTTTCTTT. It encodes CASRTGTVNTEAFF.

The V call is TRBV6-6, the J call TRBJ1-2; TRBD1 aligns across 7 bases. V trimming: 7 bases; J trimming: 4 bases; junction bases outside the gene matches: 9. The CDR3 sequence is 14 residues long. Germline CDR1 reads MNHNY; CDR2 reads SVGAGI (reference sequence). For the CDR3, the DNA is TGTGCCAGCAAGATAGGACAGGACGGCTATGGCTACACCTTC. It encodes CASKIGQDGYGYTF.

The chain uses TRBV18 and TRBJ2-3; D is perhaps TRBD2 (5 bases). Trimming pared 5 bases from V and 4 bases from J, leaving 19 bases between. This CDR3 is 16 amino acids long. Germline assignment: CDR1 KGHSH and CDR2 LQKENI. The CDR3 reads CASSAQTSPGADTQYF. DNA of the CDR3: TGTGCCAGCTCAGCTCAGACCTCTCCCGGGGCAGATACGCAGTATTTT. Looking up the rest from reference TRBV18 and TRBJ2-3 gives the full variable domain: NAGVMQNPRHLVRRRGQEARLRCSPMKGHSHVYWYRQLPEEGLKFMVYLQKENIIDESGMPKERFSAEFPKEGPSILRIQQVVRGDSAAYFCASSAQTSPGADTQYFGPGTRLTVL.

The chain joins TRBV4-2 to TRBJ2-5; possible D gene TRBD1, 5 bases. There are 15 residues in the CDR3. V shed 4 bases and J shed 1 base, with 13 bases lying between them. In germline, CDR1 is LGHNA, CDR2 YNFKEQ. The CDR3 region is CASSPSWGSQETQYF. The DNA for the CDR3 is TGTGCCAGCAGCCCCTCCTGGGGCAGCCAAGAGACCCAGTACTTC.

The V gene is TRBV4-2, the J gene TRBJ2-3; perhaps TRBD1 as D (7 bases). This CDR3 has 16 residues. V gave up 3 bases and J gave up 1 base, with 14 bases separating them. Germline V gene sequence: CDR1 LGHNA, CDR2 YNFKEQ. The chain's CDR3 is CASSHFTGEGTDTQYF. CDR3 coding DNA: TGTGCCAGCAGCCATTTCACAGGGGAGGGCACAGATACGCAGTATTTT.

The rearrangement uses TRBV19 and TRBJ2-5; possible D gene TRBD1, 5 bases. The CDR3 has 14 amino acids. V lost 3 bases, J lost 2 bases, and 10 bases lay in between. The germline V gene has CDR1 LNHDA and CDR2 SQIVND (reference sequence). The CDR3 DNA sequence: TGTGCCAGTAGTATCAGGACAAGACAAGAGACCCAGTACTTC. Amino acids: CASSIRTRQETQYF.

As to this clone: In the same sample, other DNA sequences code for this CDR3. The chain couples TRBV7-2 to TRBJ2-1; D is perhaps TRBD2 (6 bases). Germline V CDR1 and CDR2: SGHTA, FQGNSA. V was shortened by 2 bases and J by 8 bases, with 13 bases between the two germline ends. The CDR3 has 14 amino acids. CDR3 bases: TGTGCCAGCAGCTTAAGTATCACGGGGGATGAGCAGTTCTTC. It specifies CASSLSITGDEQFF.

Turning to this clone: The sample has other DNA sequences that encode this CDR3 too. The chain recombines TRBV19 with TRBJ2-3, with D maybe TRBD2 (6 bases). Germline lookup yields CDR1 LNHDA and CDR2 SQIVND (reference sequence). The CDR3 loop spans 15 amino acids. The V end lost 1 base, the J end lost 0 bases, and 8 bases lay between the germline ends. CDR3 amino acids: CASSIVGGSTDTQYF. The CDR3 nucleotides read TGTGCCAGTAGTATAGTTGGAGGGAGCACAGATACGCAGTATTTT.

The chain joins TRBV7-8 to TRBJ2-5, with 8 bases identical to TRBD2. This CDR3 spans 15 amino acids. Unmatched junction bases numbered 4, after V lost 2 bases and J lost 2 bases. The germline V gene encodes CDR1 SGHVS and CDR2 FQNEAQ. The DNA for the CDR3 is TGTGCCAGCAGCTTAAGCGGGGGTATACAAGAGACCCAGTACTTC. Protein product: CASSLSGGIQETQYF.

This rearrangement joins TRBV6-5 to TRBJ2-5, with D possibly being TRBD2 (6 bases). Trimming shortened V by 6 bases and J by 2 bases, and 13 bases separated the two germline ends. This CDR3 is 14 amino acids long. Per the germline V gene, CDR1 is MNHEY and CDR2 is SVGAGI. DNA of the CDR3: TGTGCCAGCAGGACTCCGGGACTTCAAGAGACCCAGTACTTC. Translating it yields CASRTPGLQETQYF.

The gene calls are TRBV3-1 (or the pseudogene TRBV3-2) and TRBJ1-6; D unclear. This CDR3 comprises 15 residues. V lost 0 bases and J 7 bases, leaving 10 bases between the germline ends. The germline CDR1 and CDR2 sequences are LGHDT and YNNKEL (reference sequence). The CDR3 DNA reads TGTGCCAGCAGCCAAGAAGGACTACTCAATTCACCCCTCCACTTT. Amino acids: CASSQEGLLNSPLHF.

This chain connects TRBV7-2 to TRBJ1-1; D ambiguous. V was clipped by 8 bases and J by 1 base, with 8 bases between them. Looked up from germline, CDR1 is SGHTA and CDR2 is FQGNSA. The CDR3 runs to 12 residues. The DNA of the CDR3 is TGTGCCAGCCGCCGACAGAACACTGAAGCTTTCTTT. Residues: CASRRQNTEAFF.

J is TRBJ2-2 and V is TRBV3-1 (or the pseudogene TRBV3-2); D remains unclear. The germline V gene has CDR1 LGHDT and CDR2 YNNKEL (reference sequence). V was pared by 3 bases and J by 7 bases, with 6 bases between. This CDR3 is 12 amino acids long. CDR3 loop: CASSQRIGELFF. The CDR3 DNA is TGTGCCAGCAGCCAGAGGATCGGGGAGCTGTTTTTT.

The chain recombines TRBV14 with TRBJ1-1; 7 bases fit TRBD1. This CDR3 comprises 15 residues. Looked up from germline, CDR1 is SGHDN and CDR2 is FVKESK. J lost 7 bases, V lost 4 bases, and 12 bases had no gene match. The CDR3 bases are TGTGCCAGCAGCCCCCTCGGGACAGTCTCTAATGAAGCTTTCTTT. Translation: CASSPLGTVSNEAFF. The entire variable domain, with the rest obtained from reference TRBV14 and TRBJ1-1, is as follows: EAGVTQFPSHSVIEKGQTVTLRCDPISGHDNLYWYRRVMGKEIKFLLHFVKESKQDESGMPNNRFLAERTGGTYSTLKVQPAELEDSGVYFCASSPLGTVSNEAFFGQGTRLTVV.

The chain uses TRBV28 and TRBJ2-6; 8 nucleotides align to TRBD1. This CDR3 is 19 amino acids long. Germline V gene sequence: CDR1 MDHEN, CDR2 SYDVKM. The V gene end was trimmed by 2 bases and the J gene end by 6 bases; junction bases not matched to a gene: 15. Here the CDR3 reads CASSLDKGQASSKANVLTF. The CDR3 coding sequence is TGTGCCAGCAGTTTAGACAAGGGACAGGCAAGCTCTAAGGCCAACGTCCTGACTTTC. Full variable domain (remainder filled in from reference TRBV28 and TRBJ2-6): DVKVTQSSRYLVKRTGEKVFLECVQDMDHENMFWYRQDPGLGLRLIYFSYDVKMKEKGDIPEGYSVSREKKERFSLILESASTNQTSMYLCASSLDKGQASSKANVLTFGAGSRLTVL.

The sample holds one count of this clone. This rearrangement joins TRBV6-2 or TRBV6-3 to TRBJ2-2, with D tentatively TRBD1 or TRBD2 (5 bases each). The CDR3 runs 16 residues. The germline V gene has CDR1 MNHEY and CDR2 SVGEGT. V was cut by 6 bases and J by 6 bases, with 20 bases left in between. The CDR3 bases are TGTGCCAGCAGCCGGGGCACGAACGATCTCGCCGGGGAGCTGTTTTTT. It codes for CASSRGTNDLAGELFF.

CDR3 nucleotides: TGCGCCAGCAGCTTGGAGACTTGGGACAGGGGAAACGAGCAGTACTTC. Protein product: CASSLETWDRGNEQYF. The V call is TRBV5-1, the J call TRBJ2-7, with 10 bases fitting TRBD1. In germline, CDR1 is SGHRS, CDR2 YFSETQ. Losses at the gene ends were 0 bases for V and 5 bases for J; bases not matched to a gene: 8. The CDR3 spans 16 residues.

The chain combines TRBV7-9 with TRBJ1-3; D unclear. The CDR3 is 17 residues long. The ends were cut back, 5 bases at V and 0 bases at J, with 17 bases in the middle. Germline-derived CDR1 and CDR2 are SEHNR and FQNEAQ (reference sequence). The CDR3 DNA reads TGTGCCAGCAGCCCCCTCCGGTCGCGGATCTCTGGAAACACCATATATTTT. It yields the protein CASSPLRSRISGNTIYF.

This chain connects TRBV7-6 to TRBJ2-2; 8 bases map to TRBD1. CDR1 is SGHVS, CDR2 FNYEAQ, per germline. This CDR3 region has 15 residues. V was pared by 6 bases and J by 0 bases, with 3 bases of the junction left unmatched. The DNA for the CDR3 is TGTGCCAGCAGGGACAGGGCAACGAACACCGGGGAGCTGTTTTTT. Its translation: CASRDRATNTGELFF.

The chain links TRBV5-6 to TRBJ1-5; D gene ambiguous. The CDR3 spans 14 residues. V was cut by 1 base and J by 1 base, with 6 bases left in between. Germline-derived CDR1 and CDR2 are SGHDT and YYEEEE. The CDR3 nucleotides are TGTGCCAGCAGCTTGTGGCAGAGCAATCAGCCCCAGCATTTT. Translation gives CASSLWQSNQPQHF. The complete variable domain, with remaining parts taken from reference TRBV5-6 and TRBJ1-5, reads DAGVTQSPTHLIKTRGQQVTLRCSPKSGHDTVSWYQQALGQGPQFIFQYYEEEERQRGNFPDRFSGHQFPNYSSELNVNALLLGDSALYLCASSLWQSNQPQHFGDGTRLSIL.

The V and J genes are TRBV5-6 and TRBJ1-5; D may be TRBD1 (6 bases). V was pared by 1 base and J by 4 bases, with 6 bases between. Germline V gene sequence: CDR1 SGHDT, CDR2 YYEEEE. This CDR3 contains 13 residues. Here the CDR3 DNA reads TGTGCCAGCAGCTTGAGGGGGAATCAGCCCCAGCATTTT. Translation gives CASSLRGNQPQHF.